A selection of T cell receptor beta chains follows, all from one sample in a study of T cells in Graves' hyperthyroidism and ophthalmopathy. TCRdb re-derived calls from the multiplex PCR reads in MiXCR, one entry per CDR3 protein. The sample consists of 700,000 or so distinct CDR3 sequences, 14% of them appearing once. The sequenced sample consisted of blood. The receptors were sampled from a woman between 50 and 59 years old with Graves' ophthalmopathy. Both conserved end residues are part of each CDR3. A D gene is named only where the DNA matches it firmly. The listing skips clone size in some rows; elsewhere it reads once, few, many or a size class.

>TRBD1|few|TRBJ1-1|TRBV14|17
TGTGCCAGCAGCCCCGGTCCGCAGGGGGCTGGCGCCACTGAAGCTTTCTTT
CASSPGPQGAGATEAFF
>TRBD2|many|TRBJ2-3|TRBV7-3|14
TGTGCCAGCAGCCGTAGCGGGAGCGCAGATACGCAGTATTTT
CASSRSGSADTQYF
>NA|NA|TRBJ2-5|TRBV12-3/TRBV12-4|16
TGTGCCAGCAGTTTATCCCCCGTATCTATTGTGGAGACCCAGTACTTC
CASSLSPVSIVETQYF
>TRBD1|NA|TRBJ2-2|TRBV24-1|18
TGTGCCCAACAGAGGAGGACGCGGACAGGACCGAACACCGGGGAGCTGTTTTTT
CAQQRRTRTGPNTGELFF
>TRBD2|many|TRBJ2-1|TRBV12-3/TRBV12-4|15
TGTGCCAGCAGCCCGGGACTAGCGGGAGGAGATGAGCAGTTCTTC
CASSPGLAGGDEQFF
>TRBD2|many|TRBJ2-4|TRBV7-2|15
TGTGCCAGCAGCTTACCACGGGAGGGTAAAAACATTCAGTACTTC
CASSLPREGKNIQYF
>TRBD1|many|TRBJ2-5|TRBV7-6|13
TGTGCCAGCACGGGACAGGGTTGGGGGACCCAGTACTTC
CASTGQGWGTQYF
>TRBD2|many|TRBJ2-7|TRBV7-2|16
TGTGCCAGCAGCTTAGAAATAGCGGGAGGTTCCTACGAGCAGTACTTC
CASSLEIAGGSYEQYF
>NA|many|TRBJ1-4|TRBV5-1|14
TGCGCCAGCAGCTTCGGGGGGTCTAATGAAAAACTGTTTTTT
CASSFGGSNEKLFF
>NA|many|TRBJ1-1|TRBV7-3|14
TGTGCCAGCAGTGACAATACCCATGGCGGTGAAGCTTTCTTT
CASSDNTHGGEAFF
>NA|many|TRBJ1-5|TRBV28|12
TGTGCCAGCCGGGATTATCAGCAGCCCCAGCATTTT
CASRDYQQPQHF
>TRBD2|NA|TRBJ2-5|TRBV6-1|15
TGTGCCAGCAGTGGGACTAGCGGGAGTACCGGGACCCAGTACTTC
CASSGTSGSTGTQYF
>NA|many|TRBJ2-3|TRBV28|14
TGTGCCAGCAGGACAGGGACTAACTCAGATACGCAGTATTTT
CASRTGTNSDTQYF
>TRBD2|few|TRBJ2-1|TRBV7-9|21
TGTGCCAGCAGGACCAGCGAGCCGGGACTAGCGGGAGGGCCTTTATACAATGAGCAGTTCTTC
CASRTSEPGLAGGPLYNEQFF
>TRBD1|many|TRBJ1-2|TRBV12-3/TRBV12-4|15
TGTGCCAGCAGCCCCGATAGACAGGGGGAAGGTGGCTACACCTTC
CASSPDRQGEGGYTF
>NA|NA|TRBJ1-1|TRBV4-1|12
TGCGCCAGCAGCCCTAACAGGCGCCTGGCTTTCTTT
CASSPNRRLAFF
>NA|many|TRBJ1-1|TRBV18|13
TGTGCCAGCTCACCGGACGGGGGCACTGAAGCTTTCTTT
CASSPDGGTEAFF
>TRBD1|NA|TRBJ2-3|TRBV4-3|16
TGCGCCAGCAGTCCGGGACAGGGGCATTACACAGATACGCAGTATTTT
CASSPGQGHYTDTQYF
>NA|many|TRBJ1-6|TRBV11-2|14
TGTGCCAGCAGCTTAGTGGTTAGTCGCTCACCCCTCCACTTT
CASSLVVSRSPLHF
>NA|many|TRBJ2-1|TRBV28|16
TGTGCCAGCAGTAGCCAGGAGGACAGCTCCTACAATGAGCAGTTCTTC
CASSSQEDSSYNEQFF
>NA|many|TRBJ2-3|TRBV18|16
TGTGCCAGCTCACCACCGTCCAGGGGTAGCACAGATACGCAGTATTTT
CASSPPSRGSTDTQYF
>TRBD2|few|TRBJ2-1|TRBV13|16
TGTGCCAGCAGCAAGGGACTAGCGGGAGTTTTTTATGAGCAGTTCTTC
CASSKGLAGVFYEQFF
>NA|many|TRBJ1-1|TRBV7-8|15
TGTGCCAGCAGCTTAGTAGCAGTCCTCAACACTGAAGCTTTCTTT
CASSLVAVLNTEAFF
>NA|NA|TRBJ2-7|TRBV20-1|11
TGCAGTGCTCCCAGGGCGGTTGAGCAGTACTTC
CSAPRAVEQYF
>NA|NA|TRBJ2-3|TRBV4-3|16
TGCGCCAGCAGCCAAATACGGACGGCTAGCACAGATACGCAGTATTTT
CASSQIRTASTDTQYF
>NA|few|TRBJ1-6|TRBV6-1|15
TGTGCCAACTCCTCACGGAGGACCGGTAATTCACCCCTCCACTTT
CANSSRRTGNSPLHF
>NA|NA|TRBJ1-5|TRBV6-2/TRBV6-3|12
TGTGCCAGCAGAATAGAGGGTCAGCCCCAGCATTTT
CASRIEGQPQHF
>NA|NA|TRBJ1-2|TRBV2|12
TGTGCCAGCATCGAAGAGAAAGAGGGCTACACCTTC
CASIEEKEGYTF
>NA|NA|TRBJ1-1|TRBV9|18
TGTGCCAGCAGCTCTCGAAGCTTCCCGACAGGAACTAACACTGAAGCTTTCTTT
CASSSRSFPTGTNTEAFF
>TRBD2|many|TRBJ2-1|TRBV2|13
TGTGCCGGAACCCCACTAGCGGCCAATGAGCAGTTCTTC
CAGTPLAANEQFF
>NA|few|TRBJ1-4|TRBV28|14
TGTGCCAGCAGTTTTCTACAGGGCGCAGAAAAACTGTTTTTT
CASSFLQGAEKLFF
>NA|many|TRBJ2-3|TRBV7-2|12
TGTGCCAGCAGGCAAAACACAGATACGCAGTATTTT
CASRQNTDTQYF